The sample holds many counts of the clone carrying this T cell receptor beta chain. This sample was included in a study of T-cell reconstitution after alpha-beta-depleted transplantation in children. Using unique molecular identifiers, the investigators prepared the TCRbeta library. TCRdb recomputed calls from the PCR reads with MiXCR, one row per CDR3 protein. The data hold hundreds of thousands of distinct CDR3 sequences, with 13% observed a single time. The TCR was taken from a human donor who donated a stem cell graft to a child with Fanconi anemia. The sample consisted of PBMCs, taken from the stem cell graft.

The DNA for the CDR3 is TGCGCCAGCAGCCAAGATCTCCCCGGGGACCTGAGCCCCACAGATACGCAGTATTTT. Amino acid sequence: CASSQDLPGDLSPTDTQYF. V is TRBV4-3 and J is TRBJ2-3; D may be TRBD1 or TRBD2 (5 bases each). Germline loops: CDR1 LGHNA, CDR2 YSLEER. This CDR3 contains 19 residues. Trimming cost V 0 bases and J 2 bases, with 21 bases left between them.